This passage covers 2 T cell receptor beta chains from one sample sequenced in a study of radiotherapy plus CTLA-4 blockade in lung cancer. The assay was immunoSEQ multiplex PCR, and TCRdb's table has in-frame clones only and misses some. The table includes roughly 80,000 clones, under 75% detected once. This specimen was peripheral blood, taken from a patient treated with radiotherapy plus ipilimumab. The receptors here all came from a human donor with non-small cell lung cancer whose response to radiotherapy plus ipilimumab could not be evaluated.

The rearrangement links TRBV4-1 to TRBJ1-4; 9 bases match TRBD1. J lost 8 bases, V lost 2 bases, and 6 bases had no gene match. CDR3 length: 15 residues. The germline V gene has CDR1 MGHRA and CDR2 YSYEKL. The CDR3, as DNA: TGCGCCAGCAGCCAAACCGGGACAGGGTACGAAAAACTGTTTTTT. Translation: CASSQTGTGYEKLFF.

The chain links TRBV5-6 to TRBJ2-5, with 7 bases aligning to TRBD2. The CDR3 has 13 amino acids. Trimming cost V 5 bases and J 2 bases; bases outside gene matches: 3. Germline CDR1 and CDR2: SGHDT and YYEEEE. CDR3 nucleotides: TGTGCCAGCAGTCTGGGGGGGCAAGAGACCCAGTACTTC. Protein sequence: CASSLGGQETQYF.